Sequencing of this T cell receptor (beta chain) was carried out in a study of identical twins. Findings and caveats of the study: The authors noted that invariant MAIT and iNKT cells could partly confound zero-insertion analyses.

TCRdb re-called the 5' RACE reads through MiXCR, storing one row per CDR3 protein. The top ten clones hold about 2.7% of a sample with a few hundred thousand distinct CDR3 sequences, roughly a quarter of them seen once. This CDR3 has 13 amino acids. Germline V gives CDR1 DFQATT, CDR2 SNEGSKA (reference sequence). The ends were cut back, 3 bases at V and 8 bases at J, with 14 bases in the middle. The sample holds a few counts of this clonotype. Antigen specificity is unknown. Healthy Caucasians supplied all donations. This sample also belongs to another study, concerning T cells expressing NK-cell markers. That report adds: In a group of several donors, dominant NKG2C+ clonotypes represented roughly 1.0-7.0% of CD8+ T cells.

The sequence was obtained from a woman aged 18-29 years in good health. The source material was CD4+ T cells sorted from blood. V usage is TRBV20-1 and J usage is TRBJ2-1; perhaps TRBD1 as D (5 bases). The CDR3 protein is CSASRREKDEQFF. The CDR3 DNA is TGCAGTGCTAGTCGCAGGGAAAAGGATGAGCAGTTCTTC.